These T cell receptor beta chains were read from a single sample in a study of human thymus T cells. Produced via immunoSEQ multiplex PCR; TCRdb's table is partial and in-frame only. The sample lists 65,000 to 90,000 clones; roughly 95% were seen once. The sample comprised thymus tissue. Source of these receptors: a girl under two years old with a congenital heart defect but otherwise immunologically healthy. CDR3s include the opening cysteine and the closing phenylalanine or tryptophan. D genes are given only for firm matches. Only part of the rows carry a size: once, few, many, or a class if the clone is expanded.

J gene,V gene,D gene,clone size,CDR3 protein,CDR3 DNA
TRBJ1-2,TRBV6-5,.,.,CASSYSTQGWVLGYTF,TGTGCCAGCAGTTACTCGACCCAGGGGTGGGTTTTGGGCTACACCTTC
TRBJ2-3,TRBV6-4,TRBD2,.,CASSDDMSGRPSTDTQYF,TGTGCCAGCAGTGACGACATGAGCGGGAGGCCTAGCACAGATACGCAGTATTTT
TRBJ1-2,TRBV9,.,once,CASSAAQRGYTF,TGTGCCAGCAGCGCCGCACAGCGCGGCTACACCTTC
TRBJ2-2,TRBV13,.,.,CASSLAKGARDTGELFF,TGTGCCAGCAGCCTGGCTAAGGGAGCTCGGGACACCGGGGAGCTGTTTTTT
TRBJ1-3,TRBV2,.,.,CARGPWDRNTIYF,TGTGCCAGGGGGCCCTGGGATCGAAACACCATATATTTT
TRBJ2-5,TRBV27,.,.,CASSPLGKGDTRETQYF,TGTGCCAGCAGTCCCCTTGGTAAGGGGGATACGAGAGAGACCCAGTACTTC
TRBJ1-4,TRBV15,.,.,CATSIKYFWGNEKLFF,TGTGCCACCAGCATCAAGTACTTCTGGGGTAATGAAAAACTGTTTTTT
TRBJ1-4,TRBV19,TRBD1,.,CASSIVTVRGTVHLATNEKLFF,TGTGCCAGTAGTATAGTTACCGTGAGGGGGACAGTCCACCTTGCAACTAATGAAAAACTGTTTTTT
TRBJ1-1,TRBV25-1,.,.,CASSEGTQRYGWTAFF,TGTGCCAGCAGTGAGGGGACCCAGAGGTATGGGTGGACAGCTTTCTTT
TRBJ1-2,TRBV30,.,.,CALGGDYYGYTF,TGTGCCCTAGGAGGGGACTACTATGGCTACACCTTC
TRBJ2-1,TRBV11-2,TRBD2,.,CASSLGWTSGRDYNEQFF,TGTGCCAGCAGCTTAGGCTGGACTAGCGGGAGGGACTACAATGAGCAGTTCTTC
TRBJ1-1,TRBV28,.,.,CASTGWGSGRNTEAFF,TGTGCCAGCACCGGATGGGGATCGGGGCGGAACACTGAAGCTTTCTTT
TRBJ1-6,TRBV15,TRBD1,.,CATSRGTGGGLNSPLHF,TGTGCCACCAGCAGGGGCACAGGGGGCGGACTTAATTCACCCCTCCACTTT
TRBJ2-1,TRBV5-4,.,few,CASSLGLLSNEQFF,TGTGCCAGCAGCTTAGGACTACTATCCAATGAGCAGTTCTTC
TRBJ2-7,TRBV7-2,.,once,CASSLASHEQYF,TGTGCCAGCAGCCTCGCTAGCCACGAGCAGTACTTC
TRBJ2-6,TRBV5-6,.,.,CASSPPSGRAGANVLTF,TGTGCCAGCAGCCCTCCCTCGGGCAGGGCTGGGGCCAACGTCCTGACTTTC
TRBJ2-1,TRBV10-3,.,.,CATLSKGNCVNEQFF,TGTGCCACCTTATCCAAGGGGAACTGCGTGAATGAGCAGTTCTTC
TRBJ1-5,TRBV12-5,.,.,CASGYPGRNQPQHF,TGTGCTAGTGGTTACCCGGGACGGAATCAGCCCCAGCATTTT
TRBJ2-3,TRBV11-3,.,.,CASSLSGRDGTDTQYF,TGTGCCAGCAGCTTATCCGGGCGTGATGGGACAGATACGCAGTATTTT
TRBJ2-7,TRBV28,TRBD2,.,CASSLFGREGYEQYF,TGTGCCAGCAGTTTATTTGGACGGGAGGGGTACGAGCAGTACTTC
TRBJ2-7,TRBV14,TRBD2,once,CASSQDEDGRKPYEQYF,TGTGCCAGCAGCCAAGATGAGGACGGGAGGAAGCCCTACGAGCAGTACTTC
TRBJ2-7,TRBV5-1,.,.,CASSLGGSSGPSSYEQYF,TGCGCCAGCAGCTTGGGTGGCTCGTCCGGCCCAAGCTCTTACGAGCAGTACTTC
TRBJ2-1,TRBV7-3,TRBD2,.,CASSLEPSGSRHEQFF,TGTGCCAGCAGCTTAGAGCCTAGCGGGAGTAGGCATGAGCAGTTCTTC
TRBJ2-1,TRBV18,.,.,CASSPFRAYNEQFF,TGTGCCAGCTCACCGTTTCGGGCTTACAATGAGCAGTTCTTC
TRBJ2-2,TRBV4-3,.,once,CASSQERDQNTGELFF,TGCGCCAGCAGCCAAGAGAGGGACCAGAACACCGGGGAGCTGTTTTTT
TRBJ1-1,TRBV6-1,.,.,CASSEDRVGRNTEAFF,TGTGCCAGCAGTGAGGATCGGGTCGGGAGGAACACTGAAGCTTTCTTT
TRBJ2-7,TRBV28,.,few,CASRSDSYEQYF,TGTGCCAGCAGATCGGACAGCTACGAGCAGTACTTC
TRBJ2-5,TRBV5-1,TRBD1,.,CASSPPDREETQYF,TGCGCCAGCAGCCCCCCAGACAGGGAAGAGACCCAGTACTTC
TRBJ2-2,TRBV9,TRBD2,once,CASSFPGTSGNTGELFF,TGTGCCAGCAGCTTTCCCGGGACTAGCGGGAACACCGGGGAGCTGTTTTTT
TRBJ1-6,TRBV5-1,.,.,CASSPWTDSPLHF,TGCGCCAGCAGCCCTTGGACTGATTCACCCCTCCACTTT
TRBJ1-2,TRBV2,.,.,CASRLGRQGYTF,TGTGCCAGCAGATTGGGCCGACAGGGCTACACCTTC
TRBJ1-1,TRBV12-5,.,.,CASGPAPSRERGTEAFF,TGTGCTAGTGGTCCTGCTCCGTCCAGGGAAAGAGGCACTGAAGCTTTCTTT
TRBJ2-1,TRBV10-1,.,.,CASSSGKTHNEQFF,TGCGCCAGCTCTAGTGGCAAAACACACAATGAGCAGTTCTTC
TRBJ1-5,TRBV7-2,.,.,CASSRSSANQPQHF,TGTGCCAGCAGCCGGAGCAGCGCCAATCAGCCCCAGCATTTT
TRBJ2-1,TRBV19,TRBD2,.,CASSIGLTSGKTYNEQFF,TGTGCCAGTAGTATAGGCCTAACTAGCGGGAAGACCTACAATGAGCAGTTCTTC
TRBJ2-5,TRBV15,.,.,CATRTSWTWGETQYF,TGTGCCACCCGCACCTCGTGGACCTGGGGAGAGACCCAGTACTTC
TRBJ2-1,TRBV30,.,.,CAWSRASTDTYNEQFF,TGTGCCTGGAGTCGGGCCTCGACCGACACCTACAATGAGCAGTTCTTC
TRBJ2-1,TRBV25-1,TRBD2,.,CASIPWGGFYNEQFF,TGTGCCAGCATCCCCTGGGGGGGATTTTACAATGAGCAGTTCTTC
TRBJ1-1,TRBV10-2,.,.,CASSKGEAEAFF,TGCGCCAGCAGCAAGGGGGAGGCTGAAGCTTTCTTT
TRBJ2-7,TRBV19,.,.,CANSQTGVGDTFYGEQYF,TGTGCCAACTCTCAAACGGGAGTAGGGGACACGTTCTATGGCGAGCAGTACTTC
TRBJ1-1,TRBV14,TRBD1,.,CASRNTNRGDTEAFF,TGTGCCAGCAGAAATACCAACAGGGGCGACACTGAAGCTTTCTTT